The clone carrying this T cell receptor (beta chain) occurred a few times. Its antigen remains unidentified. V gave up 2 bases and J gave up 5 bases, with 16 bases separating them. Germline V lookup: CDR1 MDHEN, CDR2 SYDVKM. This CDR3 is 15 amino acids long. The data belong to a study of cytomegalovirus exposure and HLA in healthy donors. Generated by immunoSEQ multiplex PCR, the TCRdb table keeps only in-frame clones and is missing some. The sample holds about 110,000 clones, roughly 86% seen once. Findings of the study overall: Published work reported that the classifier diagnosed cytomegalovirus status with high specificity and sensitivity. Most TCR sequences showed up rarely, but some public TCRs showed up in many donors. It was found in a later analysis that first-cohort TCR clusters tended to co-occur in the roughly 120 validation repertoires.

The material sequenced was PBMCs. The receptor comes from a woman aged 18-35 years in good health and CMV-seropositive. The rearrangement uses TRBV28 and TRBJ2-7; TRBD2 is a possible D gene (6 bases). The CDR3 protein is CASSLLTSYTHEQYF. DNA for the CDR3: TGTGCCAGCAGTTTACTAACTAGCTACACCCACGAGCAGTACTTC.